This T cell receptor beta chain was captured by sequencing in a study of CD8 T cells in ankylosing spondylitis (dated by TCRdb to about 2017). Study-level background: The study set out to find disease-linked TCR variants by profiling T cell receptor beta repertoires in ankylosing spondylitis patients and healthy donors. The full study cohort was made up of approximately 24 ankylosing spondylitis patients and 95 to 130 healthy donors. Peripheral blood was sampled, and synovial fluid was additionally collected from ankylosing spondylitis patients.

The CDR1 and CDR2 encoded by the germline V gene (reference sequence) are DFQATT and SNEGSKA. From the cysteine up to the phenylalanine, the CDR3 has a length of 17 residues. Only the CDR3 region is kept as DNA, spanning 51 bases read in frame from base 1. A distance of 24 bases separates the germline ends of V and J, which lose 5 bases and 1 base respectively. This clonotype has only a few counts. No cognate antigen has been identified for it. No much larger clonotype is one base removed from it; base qualities were not supplied. Sequenced using an Illumina HiSeq 2500. Quantitative 5'-RACE with molecular barcodes was used to prepare TCR beta libraries. On the authors' methods: A new computational method based on a probabilistic model of VDJ rearrangement was used to identify disease-linked TCR variants. TCRdb applied fastp at Q25 and MiXCR to the public reads, then kept only in-frame beta chains. Every distinct CDR3 protein forms one entry, paired with its most common genes and DNA. The V and J calls and clone size are TCRdb's, not the authors'. For this sample the table gives around 330,000 distinct CDR3 sequences, of which 11% were detected only once. The ten largest clones represent roughly 9.2% of the sample.

Findings and caveats that apply to the study as a whole: The disease-linked clones were reported as significantly enriched in matched synovial fluid samples from ankylosing spondylitis patients. In peripheral blood, the disease-linked clones were found at relatively low frequencies and had a CD8+ phenotype. Some TCR beta motif variants had previously been reported in synovial fluid and blood of reactive arthritis patients, which suggested common disease-initiation mechanisms. Blood from ankylosing spondylitis patients appeared to be characterized by a TCR beta motif composed of roughly eight highly homologous amino acid variants.

Recombination joined TRBV20-1 with TRBJ2-7; TRBD1 is perhaps the D gene, given 6 matching bases. This receptor was identified in a female donor with ankylosing spondylitis or in good health (not recorded which). Specimen: blood, either unsorted or a sorted T cell fraction (not recorded which). The CDR3 sequence is CSAPSTGGAGVSYEQYF. DNA sequence: TGCAGTGCTCCATCGACAGGTGGAGCTGGGGTTTCCTACGAGCAGTACTTC.